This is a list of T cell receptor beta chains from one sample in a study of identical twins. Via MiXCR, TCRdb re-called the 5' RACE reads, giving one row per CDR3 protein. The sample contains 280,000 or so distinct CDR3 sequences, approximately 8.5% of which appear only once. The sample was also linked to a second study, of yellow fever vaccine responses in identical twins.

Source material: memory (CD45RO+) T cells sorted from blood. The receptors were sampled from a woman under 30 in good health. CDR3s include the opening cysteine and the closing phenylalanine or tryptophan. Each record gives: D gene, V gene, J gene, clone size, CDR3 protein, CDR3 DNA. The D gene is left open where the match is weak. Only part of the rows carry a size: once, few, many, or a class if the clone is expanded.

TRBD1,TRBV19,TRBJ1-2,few,CASSTGTDYGYTF,TGTGCCAGCTCAACCGGGACAGACTATGGCTACACCTTC
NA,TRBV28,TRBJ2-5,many,CATNTPQGETQYF,TGTGCCACCAACACTCCCCAAGGAGAGACCCAGTACTTC
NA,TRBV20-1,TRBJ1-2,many,CSASRRDGYTF,TGCAGTGCTAGTCGGAGGGATGGCTACACCTTC
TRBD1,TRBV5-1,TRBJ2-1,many,CASSLGDRGNNEQFF,TGCGCCAGCAGCTTAGGGGACAGGGGTAACAATGAGCAGTTCTTC
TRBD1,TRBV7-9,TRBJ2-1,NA,CASSPQGVWFF,TGTGCCAGCAGCCCTCAGGGGGTATGGTTCTTC
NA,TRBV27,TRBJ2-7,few,CASSLSQSYEQYF,TGTGCCAGCAGTTTATCCCAGTCCTACGAGCAGTACTTC
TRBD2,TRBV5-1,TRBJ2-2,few,CASSLVLASGELFF,TGCGCCAGCAGCTTGGTACTAGCGTCCGGGGAGCTGTTTTTT
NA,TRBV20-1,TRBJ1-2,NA,CSPAESNYGYTF,TGCAGCCCAGCGGAATCTAACTATGGCTACACCTTC
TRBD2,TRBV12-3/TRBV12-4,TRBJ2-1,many,CASSLIAGGWGNEQFF,TGTGCCAGCAGTTTAATAGCGGGAGGGTGGGGGAATGAGCAGTTCTTC
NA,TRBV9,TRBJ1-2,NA,CASSVDGGVYYGYTF,TGTGCCAGCAGCGTAGATGGGGGCGTCTACTATGGCTACACCTTC
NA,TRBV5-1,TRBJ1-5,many,CASSFAGEGQPQHF,TGCGCCAGCAGTTTTGCCGGGGAAGGACAGCCCCAGCATTTT
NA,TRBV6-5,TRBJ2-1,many,CASSYGLVGVNEQFF,TGTGCCAGCAGTTACGGGCTTGTAGGGGTTAATGAGCAGTTCTTC
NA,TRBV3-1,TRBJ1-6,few,CASSSLYSPLHF,TGTGCCAGCAGTTCCCTTTATTCACCCCTCCACTTT
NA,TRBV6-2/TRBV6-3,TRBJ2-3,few,CASSYGAGRLIDTQYF,TGTGCCAGCAGTTACGGGGCGGGCCGTTTAATAGATACGCAGTATTTT
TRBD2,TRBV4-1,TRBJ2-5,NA,CASSPTTSGIRYF,TGCGCCAGCAGCCCAACGACTAGCGGGATACGGTACTTC
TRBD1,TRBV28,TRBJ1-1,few,CASSHGTGVRDTEAFF,TGTGCCAGCAGTCATGGGACAGGGGTTCGTGACACTGAAGCTTTCTTT
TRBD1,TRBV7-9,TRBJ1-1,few,CASSPRAWTGGGPSNTEAFF,TGTGCCAGCAGCCCCCGGGCGTGGACAGGGGGCGGTCCATCGAACACTGAAGCTTTCTTT
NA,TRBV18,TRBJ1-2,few,CASSPPTGQKTYGYTF,TGTGCCAGCTCACCACCTACGGGCCAGAAAACCTATGGCTACACCTTC
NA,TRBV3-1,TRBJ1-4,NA,CASSQYGQSATNEKLFF,TGTGCCAGCAGCCAATATGGACAGAGTGCAACTAATGAAAAACTGTTTTTT
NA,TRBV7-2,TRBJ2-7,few,CASSRMLGEQYF,TGTGCCAGCAGCCGTATGTTGGGCGAGCAGTACTTC
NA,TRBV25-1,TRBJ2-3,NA,CASSRRAASTHTQYF,TGTGCCAGCAGTCGGAGGGCCGCTAGCACACATACGCAGTATTTT
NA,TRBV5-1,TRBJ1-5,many,CASSLLPGYNQPQHF,TGCGCCAGCAGCTTGCTTCCGGGCTACAATCAGCCCCAGCATTTT
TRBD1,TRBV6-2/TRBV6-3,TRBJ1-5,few,CASSPGQGQPQHF,TGTGCCAGCAGCCCGGGACAGGGGCAGCCCCAGCATTTT
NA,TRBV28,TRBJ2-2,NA,CASSFSGSRGFHGELFF,TGTGCCAGCAGTTTCTCCGGGAGCCGGGGGTTTCACGGGGAGCTGTTTTTT
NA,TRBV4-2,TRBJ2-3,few,CASSQNGGLQTDTQYF,TGTGCCAGCAGCCAAAATGGGGGACTTCAAACAGATACGCAGTATTTT
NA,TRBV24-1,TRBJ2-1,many,CATSGSGPIVSEQFF,TGTGCCACCAGTGGTTCGGGGCCTATCGTCAGTGAGCAGTTCTTC
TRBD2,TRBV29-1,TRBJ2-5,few,CSVGAGAGETQYF,TGCAGCGTGGGAGCGGGGGCCGGGGAGACCCAGTACTTC
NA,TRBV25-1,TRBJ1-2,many,CASSEYEWGSFGYTF,TGTGCCAGCAGTGAATACGAGTGGGGGTCGTTTGGCTACACCTTC
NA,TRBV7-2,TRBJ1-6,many,CASSLAGPIYNSPLHF,TGTGCCAGCAGCTTAGCTGGCCCAATCTATAATTCACCCCTCCACTTT
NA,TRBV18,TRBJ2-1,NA,CASSPPLESNEQFF,TGTGCCAGCTCACCACCTTTAGAATCCAATGAGCAGTTCTTC
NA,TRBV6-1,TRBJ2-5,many,CASSEVSGSQETQYF,TGTGCCAGCAGTGAAGTCTCAGGGTCGCAAGAGACCCAGTACTTC
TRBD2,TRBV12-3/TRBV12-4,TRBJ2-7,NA,CASTSGTSYEQYF,TGTGCCAGCACCTCCGGGACTAGCTACGAGCAGTACTTC
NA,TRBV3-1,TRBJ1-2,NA,CASCLENYGRASQIYGYTF,TGTGCCAGCTGTTTAGAGAACTATGGCAGGGCATCTCAAATCTATGGCTACACCTTC
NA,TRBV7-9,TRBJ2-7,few,CASSPGYIATIYEQYF,TGTGCCAGCAGCCCCGGATATATAGCGACAATTTACGAGCAGTACTTC
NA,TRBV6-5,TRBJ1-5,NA,CASSYRVDSIQPQHF,TGTGCCAGCAGTTATCGGGTAGACTCGATTCAGCCCCAGCATTTT
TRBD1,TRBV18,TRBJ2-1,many,CASSPDRGRNEQFF,TGTGCCAGCTCACCTGACAGGGGAAGGAATGAGCAGTTCTTC
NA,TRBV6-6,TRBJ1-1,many,CASTSGSPPEAFF,TGTGCCAGCACGTCCGGGAGCCCCCCGGAAGCTTTCTTT
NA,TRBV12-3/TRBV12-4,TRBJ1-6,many,CASSLAYNSPLHF,TGTGCCAGCAGTTTGGCCTATAATTCACCCCTCCACTTT
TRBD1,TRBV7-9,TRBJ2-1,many,CASSPPQGASLYNEQFF,TGTGCCAGCAGCCCACCGCAGGGGGCGTCTCTCTACAATGAGCAGTTCTTC
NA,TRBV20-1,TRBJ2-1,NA,CSVIQRTYNEQFF,TGCAGTGTAATCCAGCGGACCTACAATGAGCAGTTCTTC
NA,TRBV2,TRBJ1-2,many,CASSELNTLGGYTF,TGTGCCAGCAGTGAATTGAATACCCTGGGTGGCTACACCTTC
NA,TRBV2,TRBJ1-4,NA,CASRAASNEKLFF,TGTGCCAGCAGGGCAGCTTCTAATGAAAAACTGTTTTTT
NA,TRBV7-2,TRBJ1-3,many,CASSLSQENTIYF,TGTGCCAGCAGCCTCTCACAGGAAAACACCATATATTTT
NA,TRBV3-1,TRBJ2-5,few,CASSQEILSGTQYF,TGTGCCAGCAGCCAAGAAATTCTTTCCGGGACCCAGTACTTC
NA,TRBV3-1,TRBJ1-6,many,CASSPAGGTGSPLHF,TGTGCCAGCAGCCCCGCCGGGGGCACAGGTTCACCCCTCCACTTT
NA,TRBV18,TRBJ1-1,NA,CASSKPQAGPQRNTEAFF,TGTGCCAGCTCGAAACCACAAGCCGGGCCCCAGAGGAACACTGAAGCTTTCTTT
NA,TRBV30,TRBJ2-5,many,CAWSVRGVQETQYF,TGTGCCTGGAGTGTACGCGGCGTTCAAGAGACCCAGTACTTC
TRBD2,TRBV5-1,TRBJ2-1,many,CASSSGGGWHYNEQFF,TGCGCCAGCAGCTCGGGGGGAGGGTGGCACTACAATGAGCAGTTCTTC
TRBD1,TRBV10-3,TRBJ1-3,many,CAITSPQGASGNTIYF,TGTGCCATCACGAGCCCGCAGGGGGCTTCTGGAAACACCATATATTTT
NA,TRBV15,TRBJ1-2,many,CATSTVDYGYTF,TGTGCCACCAGCACAGTGGACTATGGCTACACCTTC
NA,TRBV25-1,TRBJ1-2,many,CASSAGGQANYGYTF,TGTGCCAGCAGTGCTGGAGGGCAAGCTAACTATGGCTACACCTTC
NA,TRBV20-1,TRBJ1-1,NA,CSARVRAGLEAFF,TGCAGTGCTAGAGTGAGGGCAGGGCTAGAAGCTTTCTTT
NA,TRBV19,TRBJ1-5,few,CASSDGTKGQPQHF,TGTGCCAGTAGTGACGGGACAAAGGGCCAGCCCCAGCATTTT
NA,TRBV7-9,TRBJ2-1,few,CASSLLSGAGSYNEQFF,TGTGCCAGCAGCTTACTTTCGGGTGCGGGGTCCTACAATGAGCAGTTCTTC
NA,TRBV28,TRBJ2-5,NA,CASSLESGGGAQYF,TGTGCCAGCAGTTTAGAGAGCGGCGGAGGGGCCCAGTACTTC
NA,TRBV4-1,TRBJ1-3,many,CASSQPLTGNTIYF,TGCGCCAGCAGCCAACCCTTGACTGGAAACACCATATATTTT
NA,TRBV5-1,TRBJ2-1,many,CASSLGTVSSYNEQFF,TGCGCCAGCAGCTTGGGGACGGTGAGCTCCTACAATGAGCAGTTCTTC
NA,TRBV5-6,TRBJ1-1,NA,CASSLAGPAEAFF,TGTGCCAGCAGCTTGGCTGGGCCCGCTGAAGCTTTCTTT